These 8 T cell receptor beta chains were sequenced from one sample in a study of shared clonotypes between healthy human individuals. Terminally differentiated effector memory CD45RA+ cells were excluded by CCR7 positive selection of CD45RO-negative cells. The assay was immunoSEQ multiplex PCR, and TCRdb's table has in-frame clones only and misses some. The sample includes about 2.2 million clones, around 95% of them seen just once. The sequenced sample was naive CD8+ T cells from PBMCs. Receptors were obtained from a man between 18 and 29 years old in good health. Some clones in this sample may be carry-over from other donors' samples.

The table lists this clone with a count of one. The J gene is TRBJ2-3, the V gene TRBV27, with 8 nucleotides matching TRBD2. The CDR3 spans 16 residues. Germline values: CDR1 MNHEY, CDR2 SMNVEV (reference sequence). The ends lost 5 bases at V and 1 base at J; junction bases unmatched: 8. The CDR3 nucleotides read TGTGCCAGCAGTCCGGCGGGACTAGTACGCACAGATACGCAGTATTTT. Translation: CASSPAGLVRTDTQYF.

CDR3 protein: CASSLRDEIQQYF. The CDR3 region has the DNA TGTGCCAGCAGTCTTCGGGACGAAATTCAGCAGTACTTC. J is TRBJ2-7 and V is TRBV27; the D call may be TRBD1 or TRBD2 (5 bases each). This CDR3 spans 13 amino acids. CDR1 and CDR2 from the germline V gene are MNHEY and SMNVEV (reference sequence). The V gene lost 5 bases and the J gene lost 8 bases, with 16 bases spanning the gap.

This chain uses TRBV21-1 with TRBJ2-7; TRBD1 is the table's D call and was not checked against the DNA. TRBV21-1 is listed as a pseudogene. CDR3 length: 14 amino acids. This CDR3 is CASSPRQGAYEQYF. The CDR3 coding sequence is TGTGCCAGCAGCCCGCGACAGGGGGCCTACGAGCAGTACTTC.

This chain joins TRBV10-2 and TRBJ2-2; no definite D call. The germline gives CDR1 WSHSY, CDR2 SAAADI. The CDR3 is made up of 14 amino acids. Trimming pared 2 bases from V and 6 bases from J, leaving 10 bases between. CDR3 in DNA: TGCGCCAGCAGTGAGGACAAATGGGCCGGGGAGCTGTTTTTT. It is translated as CASSEDKWAGELFF.

The J gene is TRBJ1-1, the V gene TRBV19; weak D call: TRBD1 (5 bases). This CDR3 has 14 amino acids. V shed 6 bases and J shed 4 bases, with 15 bases lying between them. CDR1 and CDR2 (germline): LNHDA, SQIVND (reference sequence). The CDR3 bases are TGTGCCAGTAGAACTAGTGGAGGGGCCACTGAAGCTTTCTTT. Translated, it gives CASRTSGGATEAFF.

The V call is TRBV7-9, the J call TRBJ2-2; 8 bases fit TRBD1. The germline CDR1 and CDR2 sequences are SEHNR and FQNEAQ (reference sequence). Trimming removed 2 bases from V and 4 bases from J; junction bases left unmatched: 12. The CDR3 runs 18 residues. Written as DNA, the CDR3 is TGTGCCAGCAGCTTAAATGTCCGACAGGGGATGGTCACCGGGGAGCTGTTTTTT. This codes for CASSLNVRQGMVTGELFF.

The chain combines TRBV27 with TRBJ2-3; D gene unclear. The CDR3 has 15 amino acids. CDR1 is MNHEY, CDR2 SMNVEV, per germline (reference sequence). V lost 5 bases to trimming and J lost 2 bases, with 14 bases between them. This CDR3 reads CASSPTPITTDTQYF. CDR3 coding DNA: TGTGCCAGCAGTCCTACCCCAATCACCACAGATACGCAGTATTTT.

The CDR3, as DNA: TGCGCCAGCAGCCAAGAGGGACTAGGTTCGAATGAGCAGTTCTTC. Protein product: CASSQEGLGSNEQFF. V and J are TRBV4-1 and TRBJ2-1, with 8 bases that match TRBD2. V shed 0 bases, J shed 7 bases, and the junction held 5 bases outside the gene matches. In germline, CDR1 is MGHRA, CDR2 YSYEKL. The CDR3 contains 15 residues.